This T cell receptor (beta chain) was observed in a study of T cells in Graves' hyperthyroidism and ophthalmopathy. Study-level points and caveats: Blood also showed most of the thyroid clonotypes that were expanded above 0.001.

CDR1 and CDR2 (germline): SGHDN, FVKESK. Trimming left V 1 base short and J 12 bases short, with 11 bases between. The CDR3 is 12 residues long. This clonotype was observed a handful of times. Its specificity is unknown. At least 3 on the Clinical Activity Score was recorded for ophthalmopathy patients, who also had NOSPECS grade at least 4 and duration under 3 months. PBMCs were collected from a roughly 10 ml volume of fresh peripheral blood. The investigators amplified TCR beta CDR3 regions from RNA transcripts. The TCR CDR3 first-round RT-PCR relied on the HTBI primer set. TCRdb ran MiXCR on the multiplex PCR reads and lists one entry per CDR3 protein. This table holds hundreds of thousands of distinct CDR3 sequences, 20% found once.

This clonotype was sampled from a man between 25 and 39 years old with Graves' ophthalmopathy. The rearrangement uses TRBV14 and TRBJ2-3; D is perhaps TRBD1 (6 bases). Sequencing used blood. CDR3 sequence: CASSQAGTPQYF. CDR3 DNA sequence: TGTGCCAGCAGCCAAGCTGGGACACCCCAGTATTTT.